A selection of T cell receptor beta chains follows, all from one sample in a study of blood T cell repertoires in COVID-19. Sequencing used immunoSEQ multiplex PCR; TCRdb keeps in-frame clones, though not all of them. Of 200,000 to 250,000 clones in the sample, around 84% were seen once. Sequencing used peripheral blood. The receptors originated from an elderly woman with active or convalescent COVID-19. Both conserved end residues are part of each CDR3. Fields, in order: V gene, clone size, J gene, D gene, CDR3 DNA, CDR3 protein. A D gene is named only where the DNA matches it firmly. Size is stated for part of the rows, as once, few or many counts, or as a class when the clone is expanded.

TRBV5-1,NA,TRBJ2-7,TRBD1,TGCGCCAGCAGCTTGGGCACAGGGGGGCCCTACGAGCAGTACTTC,CASSLGTGGPYEQYF
TRBV4-2,NA,TRBJ2-1,TRBD2,TGTGCCAGCAGCCCTCCCGGGCTAGCGGACCCCTACAATGAGCAGTTCTTC,CASSPPGLADPYNEQFF
TRBV6-5,NA,TRBJ2-3,NA,TGTGCCAGCAGAACAACCCCCATCACAGATACGCAGTATTTT,CASRTTPITDTQYF
TRBV18,NA,TRBJ2-1,NA,TGTGCCAGCTCACTACAGGGCCGCGTCGATGAGCAGTTCTTC,CASSLQGRVDEQFF
TRBV5-6,NA,TRBJ2-5,TRBD1,TGTGCCAGCAGCCGGGGGACAGGGGGTGGAGAGACCCAGTACTTC,CASSRGTGGGETQYF
TRBV5-1,NA,TRBJ2-1,TRBD2,TGCGCCAGCAGCTTGACCGGGACTAGCGGGAGGGTTGGCAATGAGCAGTTCTTC,CASSLTGTSGRVGNEQFF
TRBV6-1,NA,TRBJ2-5,TRBD1,TGTGCCAGCAGTGAAACAACAGGGGGAGAGACCCAGTACTTC,CASSETTGGETQYF
TRBV7-9,NA,TRBJ1-2,TRBD1,TGTGCCAGCAGCTTAGAAGGTGGGGCAGGGGGCAACTATGGCTACACCTTC,CASSLEGGAGGNYGYTF
TRBV29-1,NA,TRBJ2-7,NA,TGCAGCGCCGCGACGCAGGGCTACGAGCAGTACTTC,CSAATQGYEQYF
TRBV9,NA,TRBJ2-3,TRBD1,TGTGCCAGCAGCCCGTCCGGGACAGGGAATGGAGATACGCAGTATTTT,CASSPSGTGNGDTQYF
TRBV2,NA,TRBJ2-5,TRBD1,TGTGCCAGCAGTGAAGGAACAGGGGGGAGGAAAGAGACCCAGTACTTC,CASSEGTGGRKETQYF
TRBV9,NA,TRBJ2-1,NA,TGTGCCAGCAGCGTAGCAGTTCGGGGAAGTGAGCAGTTCTTC,CASSVAVRGSEQFF
TRBV5-1,NA,TRBJ2-7,NA,TGCGCCAGCAGCCAGTTAGGGGGCTACGAGCAGTACTTC,CASSQLGGYEQYF
TRBV5-1,NA,TRBJ2-2,NA,TGCGCCAGCAGCCCGAGAGGCACCGGGGAGCTGTTTTTT,CASSPRGTGELFF
TRBV2,NA,TRBJ1-1,NA,TGTGCCAGCAGAGTGACGAGGTACACTGAAGCTTTCTTT,CASRVTRYTEAFF
TRBV7-8,few,TRBJ1-2,NA,TGTGCCAGCAGCCCCGGACAGCTTCCAGGCTACACCTTC,CASSPGQLPGYTF
TRBV2,once,TRBJ1-5,NA,TGTGCCAGCAGTGAAGGTGGAGGTTCATGGCCCCAGCATTTT,CASSEGGGSWPQHF
TRBV24-1,NA,TRBJ2-7,NA,TGTGCCACCAGTGATTCTCGGGGTTTTGGCGAGCAGTACTTC,CATSDSRGFGEQYF
TRBV4-1,NA,TRBJ1-6,NA,TGCGCCAGCAGCCGCGCTTGGGCACCAGGAGGGTTCAGCTCCTATAATTCACCCCTCCACTTT,CASSRAWAPGGFSSYNSPLHF
TRBV4-1,NA,TRBJ2-7,NA,TGCGCCAGCAGCCAAGGTCGGCAGGGGATCACCTACGAGCAGTACTTC,CASSQGRQGITYEQYF
TRBV30,NA,TRBJ1-4,NA,TGTGCCTGCGGTCCTGCGAGGGAAAAACTGTTTTTT,CACGPAREKLFF
TRBV5-4,NA,TRBJ1-1,TRBD1,TGTGCCAGCAGCTTGGACAGGGGCACTGAAGCTTTCTTT,CASSLDRGTEAFF
TRBV12-3/TRBV12-4,NA,TRBJ1-1,NA,TGTGCCAGCAGTTCCTTCGCTGAAGCTTTCTTT,CASSSFAEAFF
TRBV3-1/TRBV3-2,once,TRBJ2-3,NA,TGTGCCAGCAGCCGCACCCTAGGAGCCCCTCTAAAGTTTTCAGATACGCAGTATTTT,CASSRTLGAPLKFSDTQYF
TRBV11-1,NA,TRBJ2-7,TRBD2,TGTGCCAGCACCCTAGGCAGCGGGAGCTACGAGCAGTACTTC,CASTLGSGSYEQYF
TRBV15,NA,TRBJ2-7,TRBD1,TGTGCCACCAGCACCGGACAGGGTACCTACGAGCAGTACTTC,CATSTGQGTYEQYF
TRBV5-1,few,TRBJ2-7,TRBD1,TGCGCCAGCAGCCGGGGGCCGGGACAGGGGGGATACGAGCAGTACTTC,CASSRGPGQGGYEQYF
TRBV18,NA,TRBJ2-5,NA,TGTGCCAGCTCACCAATTGACAGTCAAGAGACCCAGTACTTC,CASSPIDSQETQYF
TRBV5-1,NA,TRBJ2-1,TRBD1,TGCGCCAGCAGCAACATGCTTGGACAGGGGGCCTATGAGCAGTTCTTC,CASSNMLGQGAYEQFF
TRBV9,NA,TRBJ2-1,TRBD2,TGTGCCAGCAGCGGGACTAGCGGGAGGGCCTACAATGAGCAGTTCTTC,CASSGTSGRAYNEQFF
TRBV5-5,NA,TRBJ2-7,TRBD2,TGTGCCAGCAGCTTGGTTAGCGGGAGCTACTCCTACGAGCAGTACTTC,CASSLVSGSYSYEQYF
TRBV19,NA,TRBJ1-5,NA,TGTGCCAGCACTTATAGGGGGAGCAATCAGCCCCAGCATTTT,CASTYRGSNQPQHF
TRBV4-1,NA,TRBJ1-4,TRBD1,TGCGCCAGCAGCCAAGCCGGGACAGGGGATGAAAAACTGTTTTTT,CASSQAGTGDEKLFF
TRBV2,NA,TRBJ2-1,NA,TGTGCCAGCAGTAGCCCCGAATCCGAGCAGTTCTTC,CASSSPESEQFF
TRBV27,NA,TRBJ1-6,TRBD1,TGTGCCAGCAGATGGCAGGGGGGTTCACCCCTCCACTTT,CASRWQGGSPLHF
TRBV14,few,TRBJ2-7,NA,TGTGCCAGCAGCCAGGGCGGAGCGGGACAATACGAGCAGTACTTC,CASSQGGAGQYEQYF
TRBV10-1,NA,TRBJ1-5,NA,TGCGCCAGCAGTGGGCGGGACTATTGGGGGGTATATGATCAGCCCCAGCATTTT,CASSGRDYWGVYDQPQHF
TRBV10-1,NA,TRBJ1-5,TRBD1,TGCGCCAGCAGTAGGGGACAGAGTAATCAGCCCCAGCATTTT,CASSRGQSNQPQHF
TRBV12-5,NA,TRBJ2-3,NA,TGTGCTAGTGGTTCCCCGGGGGCGGGAGAGGATACGCAGTATTTT,CASGSPGAGEDTQYF
TRBV6-6,NA,TRBJ1-5,NA,TGTGCCAGCAGTCCCGGGACAAGCAATCAGCCCCAGCATTTT,CASSPGTSNQPQHF
TRBV6-1,NA,TRBJ2-3,NA,TGTGCCAGCAGTGAAAAAGCGACGGATACGCAGTATTTT,CASSEKATDTQYF
TRBV6-5,few,TRBJ2-3,NA,TGTGCCAGCAGTTCTCGAGGAGATACGCAGTATTTT,CASSSRGDTQYF
TRBV27,NA,TRBJ2-7,NA,TGTGCCAGCAGTTTAGGTCAGCGCAACGAGCAGTACTTC,CASSLGQRNEQYF
TRBV2,NA,TRBJ2-3,NA,TGTGCCAGCGACATAGGAGAGGGCGGTGTAAGCACAGATACGCAGTATTTT,CASDIGEGGVSTDTQYF
TRBV30,NA,TRBJ2-6,NA,TGTGCCTGGAACAGGCGGACTGGGGCCAACGTCCTGACTTTC,CAWNRRTGANVLTF
TRBV7-2,NA,TRBJ2-3,NA,TGTGCCAGCAGCTCCGACATAAGCACAGATACGCAGTATTTT,CASSSDISTDTQYF
TRBV10-3,NA,TRBJ2-2,NA,TGTGCCATCAGTGAGTCGAGACAGAACACCGGGGAGCTGTTTTTT,CAISESRQNTGELFF
TRBV12-3/TRBV12-4,NA,TRBJ2-7,TRBD2,TGTGCCAGCAGAATAGCGGGAGGGCACGAGCAGTACTTC,CASRIAGGHEQYF
TRBV28,NA,TRBJ1-6,TRBD1,TGTGCCAGCAAGACGACAGGGGGACGGTCCTATAATTCACCCCTCCACTTT,CASKTTGGRSYNSPLHF
TRBV28,NA,TRBJ1-1,NA,TGTGCCAGCAGTTTTGTTTGGGGCCTCACTGAAGCTTTCTTT,CASSFVWGLTEAFF